This is a list of T cell receptor beta chains from one sample in a study of Tregs in tolerant kidney transplant recipients. Generated by immunoSEQ multiplex PCR, the TCRdb table keeps only in-frame clones and is missing some. This sample has about 83,000 clones, with 95% to 98% found just once. The material sequenced was CD4+ T cells from blood, taken before the transplant. Receptor source: a human donor who received a combined kidney and bone marrow transplant. The CDR3 runs from the conserved cysteine through the conserved F or W. D genes are given only for firm matches.

J gene: TRBJ2-5; D gene: .; V gene: TRBV6-5; CDR3 protein: CASRGALETQYF
J gene: TRBJ2-3; D gene: TRBD2; V gene: TRBV4-3; CDR3 protein: CASSPSGVTDTQYF
J gene: TRBJ1-2; D gene: TRBD1; V gene: TRBV2; CDR3 protein: CASRRGQGWDGYTF
J gene: TRBJ2-3; D gene: .; V gene: TRBV5-1; CDR3 protein: CASSLERADTQYF
J gene: TRBJ2-7; D gene: .; V gene: TRBV10-3; CDR3 protein: CAISDLGGRSSYEQYF
J gene: TRBJ2-7; D gene: TRBD1; V gene: TRBV5-1; CDR3 protein: CASSPDRVGTPSEQYF
J gene: TRBJ1-5; D gene: TRBD1; V gene: TRBV18; CDR3 protein: CASSPEGARQPQHF
J gene: TRBJ2-1; D gene: TRBD2; V gene: TRBV7-2; CDR3 protein: CASSSWGLAGYSYNEQFF
J gene: TRBJ1-5; D gene: TRBD1; V gene: TRBV6-5; CDR3 protein: CASRPGTAGQPQHF
J gene: TRBJ2-1; D gene: .; V gene: TRBV15; CDR3 protein: CATGRKSYNEQFF
J gene: TRBJ2-5; D gene: .; V gene: TRBV28; CDR3 protein: CASRFIDRQETQYF